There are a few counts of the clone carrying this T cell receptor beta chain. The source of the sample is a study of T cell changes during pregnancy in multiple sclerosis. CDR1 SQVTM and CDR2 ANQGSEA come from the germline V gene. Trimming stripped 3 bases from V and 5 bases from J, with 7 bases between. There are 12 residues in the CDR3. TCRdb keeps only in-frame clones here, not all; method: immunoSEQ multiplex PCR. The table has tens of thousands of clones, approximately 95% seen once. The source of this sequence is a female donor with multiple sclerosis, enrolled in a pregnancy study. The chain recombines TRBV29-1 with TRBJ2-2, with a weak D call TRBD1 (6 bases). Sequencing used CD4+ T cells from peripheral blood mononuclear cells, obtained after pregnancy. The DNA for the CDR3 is TGCAGCGTTGACCAGGGGACCGGGGAGCTGTTTTTT. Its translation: CSVDQGTGELFF.